The rows below give T cell receptor beta chains drawn from one sample of a study of CD8+CD57+ T cells in acquired aplastic anemia. One entry per CDR3 protein, called by TCRdb with MiXCR from the reads. This table holds some 220,000 distinct CDR3 sequences, about 37% found once. The specimen sequenced was sorted CD4+, CD8+, or CD8+CD57+ T cells (not recorded which) from PBMCs. The receptors come from a human donor in good health, serving as a control. The CDR3 runs from the conserved cysteine through the conserved F or W. A D gene is named only where the DNA matches it firmly. Expanded clones are given a class, and other clones once, few, many or no size at all.

TRBV5-1,TRBJ2-1,NA,NA,TGCGCCAGCAGCTTGTTGTCCCTCTCCTACAATGAGCAGTTCTTC,CASSLLSLSYNEQFF
TRBV7-8,TRBJ1-2,NA,TRBD1,TGTGCCAGCAGCGCACAGGGGGCGAGAAGCTACACCTTC,CASSAQGARSYTF
TRBV19,TRBJ2-5,many,NA,TGTGCCAGTAGCGGACCCGCGGGGAGTAGGGAGACCCAGTACTTC,CASSGPAGSRETQYF
TRBV25-1,TRBJ1-5,many,NA,TGTGCCAGCAGCGAAGCCGTGGATGGTAAGCCCCAGCATTTT,CASSEAVDGKPQHF
TRBV3-1,TRBJ1-5,few,TRBD1,TGTGCCAGCAGCCAAGGGACAGGGGATTCGAGGCCCCAGCATTTT,CASSQGTGDSRPQHF
TRBV7-9,TRBJ1-1,many,NA,TGTGCCAGCAGCTTAGTTACAAACTTCCAACTAAACACTGAAGCTTTCTTT,CASSLVTNFQLNTEAFF
TRBV29-1,TRBJ1-2,many,NA,TGCAGCGTTGTTATCGTGAGCCGGACTAACTATGGCTACACCTTC,CSVVIVSRTNYGYTF
TRBV7-8,TRBJ1-6,many,NA,TGTGCCAGCAGCTTAGGAGGACTTGGTAATTCACCCCTCCACTTT,CASSLGGLGNSPLHF
TRBV2,TRBJ2-7,many,NA,TGTGCCACCAGATTGCTGGTCTACGAGCAGTACTTC,CATRLLVYEQYF
TRBV7-3,TRBJ2-5,NA,NA,TGTGCCAGCAGCTTATCGGCGGAGACCCAGTACTTC,CASSLSAETQYF
TRBV9,TRBJ2-3,few,NA,TGTGCCAGCAGCGCCCTTTTGAGGCGACTGGACAGCACAGATACGCAGTATTTT,CASSALLRRLDSTDTQYF
TRBV6-5,TRBJ1-2,NA,NA,TGTGCCAGCAGTTACCGGAAGGGTTGGTCTAGCTACACCTTC,CASSYRKGWSSYTF
TRBV19,TRBJ1-5,few,TRBD1,TGTGCCAGTAGTAAGGACAGGGGCAATCAGCCCCAGCATTTT,CASSKDRGNQPQHF
TRBV6-1,TRBJ2-1,NA,TRBD2,TGTGCCAGCAGCCCCGGACTAGGGTGGGCTGAGCAGTTCTTC,CASSPGLGWAEQFF
TRBV20-1,TRBJ2-3,NA,TRBD1,TGCAGTGCTAGACGGACAGGCCGCACAGATACGCAGTATTTT,CSARRTGRTDTQYF
TRBV6-1,TRBJ2-1,few,TRBD2,TGTGCCAGCAGTGATCCGTTTCTGGGACTAGCCAATGAGCAGTTCTTC,CASSDPFLGLANEQFF
TRBV7-9,TRBJ2-1,many,NA,TGTGCCAGCAGCGTCAGGGGAATTGAAAATGAGCAGTTCTTC,CASSVRGIENEQFF
TRBV9,TRBJ2-3,many,NA,TGTGCCAGCAGCGTGTGGGGCGCTAGCACAGATACGCAGTATTTT,CASSVWGASTDTQYF
TRBV29-1,TRBJ2-7,many,TRBD2,TGCAGCGTTGTAAGGACTAGCGGTTCCTACGAGCAGTACTTC,CSVVRTSGSYEQYF
TRBV20-1,TRBJ2-1,many,NA,TGCAGTGCTTCCCCGGACCCTCTACGTGAGCAGTTCTTC,CSASPDPLREQFF
TRBV20-1,TRBJ1-1,NA,NA,TGCAGTGCTAGAGATCCGGGGATCACTGAAGCTTTCTTT,CSARDPGITEAFF
TRBV12-5,TRBJ2-3,NA,NA,TGTGCTAGTGGTTCCCCCGGGGTGGCAGATACGCAGTATTTT,CASGSPGVADTQYF
TRBV7-9,TRBJ2-5,many,NA,TGTGCCAGCAGCTTTAGGGGACAAGAGACCCAGTACTTC,CASSFRGQETQYF
TRBV29-1,TRBJ1-1,many,TRBD1,TGCAGCGTCGCTACTACAGGGGGCACTGAAGCTTTCTTT,CSVATTGGTEAFF
TRBV24-1,TRBJ2-1,NA,NA,TGTGCGCTAAACGGACAGACCCCCTCCTACAATGAGCAGTTCTTC,CALNGQTPSYNEQFF
TRBV2,TRBJ1-5,many,TRBD1,TGTGCCAGCAGCGCGGACAGGGGCAATCAGCCCCAGCATTTT,CASSADRGNQPQHF
TRBV29-1,TRBJ2-1,NA,TRBD2,TGCAGCGTCCAGGGACTAGCGGGGACCTACAATGAGCAGTTCTTC,CSVQGLAGTYNEQFF
TRBV24-1,TRBJ1-1,NA,NA,TGTGCCACCCGTACCACAGCGAACACTGAAGCTTTCTTT,CATRTTANTEAFF
TRBV19,TRBJ1-3,NA,NA,TGTGCCAGTAGTATAGATGCTAATGCGCAGTTCTCTGGAAACACCATATATTTT,CASSIDANAQFSGNTIYF
TRBV2,TRBJ1-2,NA,NA,TGTGCCAGCAAATTGGGGCATAACTATGGCTACACCTTC,CASKLGHNYGYTF
TRBV20-1,TRBJ1-2,many,TRBD1,TGCAGTGCTTATGGGACAGGGCCAACCTATGGCTACACCTTC,CSAYGTGPTYGYTF
TRBV9,TRBJ1-3,many,TRBD1,TGTGCCAGCAGCGTAGTAGCGACAGGGGTAAACACCATATATTTT,CASSVVATGVNTIYF
TRBV7-8,TRBJ1-1,NA,NA,TGTGCCAGCAGCCAAGCAGGACCTGAAGCTTTCTTT,CASSQAGPEAFF
TRBV15,TRBJ1-4,NA,NA,TGTGCCACCTGCAGAGATCGGGCAGGGAATGAAAGACTGTTTTTT,CATCRDRAGNERLFF
TRBV7-2,TRBJ1-2,many,NA,TGTGCCAGCAGCCAGAGAGCGGGCTATGGCTACACCTTC,CASSQRAGYGYTF